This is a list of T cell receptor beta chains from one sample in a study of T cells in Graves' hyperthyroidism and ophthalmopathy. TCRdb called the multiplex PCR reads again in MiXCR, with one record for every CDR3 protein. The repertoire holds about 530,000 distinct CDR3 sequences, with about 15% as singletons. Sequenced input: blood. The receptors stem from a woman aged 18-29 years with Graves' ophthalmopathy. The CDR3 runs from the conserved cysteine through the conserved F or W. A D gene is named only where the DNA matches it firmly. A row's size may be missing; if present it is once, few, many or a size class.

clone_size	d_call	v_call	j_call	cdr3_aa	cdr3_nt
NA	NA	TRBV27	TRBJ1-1	CASSKRPETETFF	TGTGCCAGCAGCAAACGACCGGAGACTGAAACTTTCTTT
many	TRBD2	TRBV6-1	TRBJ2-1	CASSASLAGVYNEQFF	TGTGCCAGCAGTGCATCCCTAGCGGGAGTCTACAATGAGCAGTTCTTC
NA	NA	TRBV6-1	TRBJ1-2	CASSAGSGEGYGYTF	TGTGCCAGCAGTGCCGGTTCAGGGGAAGGTTATGGCTACACCTTC
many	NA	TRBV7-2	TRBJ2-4	CASSLGVWGVKNIQYF	TGTGCCAGCAGCTTAGGAGTCTGGGGAGTCAAAAACATTCAGTACTTC
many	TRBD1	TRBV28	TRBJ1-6	CASSQGASYNSPLHF	TGTGCCAGCAGTCAGGGGGCGTCTTATAATTCACCCCTCCACTTT
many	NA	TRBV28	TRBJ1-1	CASRHGSEAFF	TGTGCCAGCAGGCATGGTTCTGAAGCTTTCTTT
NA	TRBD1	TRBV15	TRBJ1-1	CATSARTGGATFF	TGTGCCACCAGCGCCCGGACAGGGGGCGCGACTTTCTTT
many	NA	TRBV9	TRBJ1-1	CASSGGGHMNTEAFF	TGTGCCAGCAGCGGAGGTGGACACATGAACACTGAAGCTTTCTTT
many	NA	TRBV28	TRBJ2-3	CASRDTGTDTQYF	TGTGCCAGCAGAGATACAGGGACGGATACGCAGTATTTT
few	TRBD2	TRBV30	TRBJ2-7	CAWSGGSLSSYEQYF	TGTGCCTGGTCGGGGGGGTCCCTCTCTTCCTACGAGCAGTACTTC
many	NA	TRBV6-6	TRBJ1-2	CASSYSGTGGYGYTF	TGTGCCAGCAGTTACTCGGGGACCGGCGGTTATGGCTACACCTTC
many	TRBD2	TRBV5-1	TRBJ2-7	CASSYGGAGENEQYF	TGCGCCAGCAGTTATGGCGGCGCGGGAGAAAACGAGCAGTACTTC
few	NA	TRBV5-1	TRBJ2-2	CASSLFSGNTGELFF	TGCGCCAGCAGCTTGTTCTCCGGGAACACCGGGGAGCTGTTTTTT
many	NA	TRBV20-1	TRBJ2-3	CSASMSAGDSDTQYF	TGCAGTGCTAGTATGAGTGCAGGGGACTCAGATACGCAGTATTTT
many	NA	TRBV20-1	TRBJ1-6	CSAGRQYDNSPLHF	TGCAGTGCCGGGAGGCAGTATGATAATTCACCCCTCCACTTT
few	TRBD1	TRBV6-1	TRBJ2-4	CASSRDSLAKNIQYF	TGTGCCAGCAGTCGGGACAGCCTAGCCAAAAACATTCAGTACTTC
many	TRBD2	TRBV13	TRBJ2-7	CASSLGRAGVVYEQYF	TGTGCCAGCAGCTTAGGTAGGGCGGGAGTTGTCTACGAGCAGTACTTC
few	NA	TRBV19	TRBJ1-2	CASTTPPFETYGYTF	TGTGCCAGTACCACTCCCCCTTTCGAGACCTATGGCTACACCTTC
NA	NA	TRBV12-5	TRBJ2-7	CASGLARRGSGAYEQYF	TGTGCTAGTGGTTTGGCAAGGAGGGGTAGCGGAGCCTACGAGCAGTACTTC
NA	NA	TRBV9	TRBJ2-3	CASSVDGGGPDTQYF	TGTGCCAGCAGCGTAGATGGCGGGGGCCCAGATACGCAGTATTTT
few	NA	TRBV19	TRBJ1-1	CATSRGSREAFF	TGTGCCACTTCCAGGGGTTCGAGGGAAGCTTTCTTT
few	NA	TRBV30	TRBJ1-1	CARSRHPNTEAFF	TGTGCCCGGAGTCGTCACCCGAACACTGAAGCCTTCTTT
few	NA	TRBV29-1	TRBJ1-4	CSADLVVGGGEKLFF	TGCAGCGCTGACTTGGTGGTGGGGGGAGGAGAAAAACTGTTTTTT
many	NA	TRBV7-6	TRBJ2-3	CASSLQDTDTQYF	TGTGCCAGCAGCCTACAGGACACAGATACGCAGTATTTT
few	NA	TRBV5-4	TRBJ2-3	CASSSPRGGLTDTQYF	TGTGCCAGCAGCTCGCCTAGGGGGGGCCTCACAGATACGCAGTATTTT
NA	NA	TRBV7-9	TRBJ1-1	CASSSTIRAMGRGAFF	TGTGCCAGCAGCTCCACCATCCGGGCAATGGGACGGGGAGCTTTCTTT
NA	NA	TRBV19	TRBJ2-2	CASSEFWGGELFF	TGTGCCAGCTCGGAGTTCTGGGGCGGGGAGCTGTTTTTT
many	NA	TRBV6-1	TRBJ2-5	CASSPANAGAKTQYF	TGTGCCAGCAGTCCGGCGAATGCGGGGGCGAAGACCCAGTACTTC
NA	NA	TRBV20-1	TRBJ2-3	CSARAPLPSTDTQYF	TGCAGTGCTAGAGCCCCTCTTCCAAGCACAGATACGCAGTATTTT
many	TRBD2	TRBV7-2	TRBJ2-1	CASSPIAGGTNEQFF	TGTGCCAGCAGCCCGATAGCGGGGGGGACAAATGAGCAGTTCTTC
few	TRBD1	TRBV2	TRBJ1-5	CASSQSRTGHSNQPQHF	TGTGCCAGCAGTCAAAGCCGGACAGGACATAGCAATCAGCCCCAGCATTTT
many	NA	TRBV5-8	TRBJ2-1	CASSLFASSYNEQFF	TGTGCCAGCAGCTTATTTGCTAGCTCCTACAATGAGCAGTTCTTC
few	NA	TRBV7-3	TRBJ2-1	CASSFAPSYNEQFF	TGTGCCAGCAGCTTCGCCCCATCCTACAATGAGCAGTTCTTC
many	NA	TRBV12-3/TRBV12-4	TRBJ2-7	CASSPDFYEQYF	TGTGCCAGCAGTCCGGACTTTTACGAGCAGTACTTC
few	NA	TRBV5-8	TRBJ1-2	CASSLSREGYGYTF	TGTGCCAGCAGCTTGAGCAGGGAGGGCTATGGCTACACCTTC
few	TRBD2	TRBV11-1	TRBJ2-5	CASSATSGGATDSQYF	TGTGCCAGCAGCGCCACTAGCGGGGGGGCGACAGACAGCCAGTACTTC
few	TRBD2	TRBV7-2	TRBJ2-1	CASSLAGTSGVGEQFF	TGTGCCAGCAGCTTAGCCGGGACTAGCGGGGTAGGTGAGCAGTTCTTC
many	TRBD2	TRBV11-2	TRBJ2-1	CASSLAPLGLAGDGNEQFF	TGTGCCAGCAGCTTAGCACCCCTGGGCCTAGCGGGAGACGGCAATGAGCAGTTCTTC
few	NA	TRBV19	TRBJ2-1	CASSLAEGYNEQFF	TGTGCCAGTAGCTTAGCGGAGGGGTACAATGAGCAGTTCTTC
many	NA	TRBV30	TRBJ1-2	CAWRGQLNAGYTF	TGTGCCTGGAGGGGCCAGCTCAATGCTGGCTACACCTTC
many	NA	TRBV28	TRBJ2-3	CASSSAGEGVGTDTQYF	TGTGCCAGCAGTTCCGCGGGAGAGGGGGTCGGCACAGATACGCAGTATTTT
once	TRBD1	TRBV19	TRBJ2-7	CASSITMTGFHEQYF	TGTGCCAGTAGTATAACCATGACAGGGTTCCACGAGCAGTACTTC
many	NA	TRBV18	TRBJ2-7	CASSPDLLEQYF	TGTGCCAGCTCACCAGACCTCCTCGAGCAGTACTTC
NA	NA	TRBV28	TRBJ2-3	CASSSPGPHTDTQYF	TGTGCCAGCAGTTCCCCGGGACCACACACAGATACGCAGTATTTT
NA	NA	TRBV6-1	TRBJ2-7	CASSEPELEQYF	TGTGCCAGCAGTGAACCCGAGCTGGAGCAGTACTTC
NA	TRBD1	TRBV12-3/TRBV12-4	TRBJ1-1	CASSSYGGQGGTEAFF	TGTGCCAGCAGTTCTTATGGGGGACAGGGAGGGACTGAAGCTTTCTTT
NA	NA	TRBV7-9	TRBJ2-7	CASSPPGDEQYF	TGTGCCAGCAGCCCTCCAGGAGACGAGCAGTACTTC
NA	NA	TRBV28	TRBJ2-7	CASSHAGATYEQYF	TGTGCCAGTTCCCACGCAGGGGCCACCTACGAGCAGTACTTC
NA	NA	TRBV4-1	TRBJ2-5	CASSQEHYLLGQETQYF	TGCGCCAGCAGCCAAGAACACTATCTACTAGGGCAAGAGACCCAGTACTTC
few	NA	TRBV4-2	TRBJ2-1	CASSQGADEQFF	TGTGCCAGCAGCCAAGGGGCGGATGAGCAGTTCTTC
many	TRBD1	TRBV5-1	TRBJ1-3	CASSPQGGNTIYF	TGCGCCAGCAGCCCACAGGGGGGAAACACCATATATTTT